The 17 T cell receptor beta chains in this list originate from one sample, sequenced in a study of CD8 T cells in ankylosing spondylitis. TCRdb reprocessed the 5' RACE reads via MiXCR and lists one record per CDR3 protein. Of under 400,000 distinct CDR3 sequences listed, approximately 10% were seen once; the top ten hold about a tenth. The specimen sequenced was blood, either unsorted or a sorted T cell fraction (not recorded which). The receptors come from a female donor with ankylosing spondylitis or in good health (not recorded which).

The table lists this clonotype with many counts. The chain uses TRBV20-1 and TRBJ1-5; 8 positions match TRBD1. The CDR3 has 14 amino acids. V trimming: 3 bases; J trimming: 5 bases; junction bases outside the gene matches: 6. In germline, CDR1 is DFQATT, CDR2 SNEGSKA (reference sequence). In DNA form, the CDR3 reads TGCAGTGCTAGTCTGGGGACAGGTCATCAGCCCCAGCATTTT. Translation gives CSASLGTGHQPQHF.

This clonotype has ten or more counts. The rearrangement uses TRBV24-1 and TRBJ2-3; D gene uncertain. Trimming stripped 0 bases from V and 2 bases from J, with 11 bases between. This CDR3 has 16 amino acids. Germline loops: CDR1 KGHDR, CDR2 SFDVKD. This CDR3 is CATSDLRETPTDTQYF. CDR3 nucleotide sequence: TGTGCCACCAGTGATTTGCGAGAGACTCCCACAGATACGCAGTATTTT.

This clonotype was counted once. This sequence may be a read error, since a much larger clone differs from it by one base. As the CDR3 is not closed by the conserved phenylalanine or tryptophan, this likely results from a read error. The chain uses TRBV6-1 and TRBJ1-2; no clear D. V lost 7 bases, J lost 0 bases, and 6 bases lay in between. The CDR3 consists of 12 residues. CDR1 and CDR2 from the germline V gene are MNHNS and SASEGT. CDR3 residues: CASTHTNYGYTY. CDR3 DNA sequence: TGTGCCAGCACCCATACTAACTATGGCTACACCTAC.

A note on this clonotype: One junction end disagrees with the germline gene, perhaps due to a read error. The chain's CDR3 is CASSLVPGTPATNEKLYF. The CDR3 DNA sequence: TGTGCCAGCAGTTTGGTTCCCGGGACACCTGCAACTAATGAAAAACTGTATTTT. V gene TRBV27 combines with J gene TRBJ1-4, with TRBD1 as a possible D gene (6 bases). Looked up from germline, CDR1 is MNHEY and CDR2 is SMNVEV (reference sequence). The CDR3 sequence is 18 residues long. The whole variable domain, filled in from reference TRBV27 and TRBJ1-4, reads EAQVTQNPRYLITVTGKKLTVTCSQNMNHEYMSWYRQDPGLGLRQIYYSMNVEVTDKGDVPEGYKVSRKEKRNFPLILESPSPNQTSLYFCASSLVPGTPATNEKLYFGSGTQLSVL.

In its sample, this clonotype was seen many times. The chain combines TRBV7-2 with TRBJ2-3; the D gene is possibly TRBD2 (6 bases). The CDR3 is 15 residues long. V shed 2 bases and J shed 5 bases, with 14 bases lying between them. Germline V gene data show CDR1 as SGHTA and CDR2 as FQGNSA. This chain's CDR3 is CASSLLAGRRDTQYF. CDR3 bases: TGTGCCAGCAGCTTACTTGCGGGACGACGAGATACGCAGTATTTT.

This clonotype was seen only a few times. This chain connects TRBV20-1 to TRBJ2-6; 7 nucleotides line up with TRBD1. Germline assignment: CDR1 DFQATT and CDR2 SNEGSKA (reference sequence). This CDR3 has 15 residues. Losses at the gene ends were 6 bases for V and 1 base for J; bases not matched to a gene: 6. The CDR3 loop reads CSADSRGSGANVLTF. The CDR3 region has the DNA TGCAGTGCCGACAGCAGGGGGTCTGGGGCCAACGTCCTGACTTTC.

This clonotype was observed many times. The chain links TRBV25-1 to TRBJ2-7, with 16 nucleotides matching TRBD2. This CDR3 spans 17 amino acids. Germline V gene data show CDR1 as MGHDK and CDR2 as SYGVNS. Trimming took 7 bases from V and 1 from J; bases not matched to a gene: 7. The CDR3 reads CASTGTSGGALSYEQYF. In DNA, the CDR3 is TGTGCCAGCACCGGGACTAGCGGGGGGGCACTGTCCTACGAGCAGTACTTC.

The CDR3 nucleotides are TGTGCCAGCACCCAACAGGGGCATTATAATTCACCCCTCCACTTT. This encodes CASTQQGHYNSPLHF. The chain employs TRBV13 and TRBJ1-6, with 7 bases lining up with TRBD1. There are 15 residues in the CDR3. V gave up 7 bases and J gave up 4 bases; unmatched junction bases: 7. The germline CDR1 and CDR2 sequences are PRHDT and FYEKMQ (reference sequence).

The rearrangement links TRBV7-2 to TRBJ2-3; TRBD1 or TRBD2 may be the D gene (5 bases each). This CDR3 region has 15 residues. V shed 7 bases and J shed 5 bases, with 19 bases lying between them. In germline, CDR1 is SGHTA, CDR2 FQGNSA. The CDR3 sequence: CASNNWVGRLDTQYF. CDR3 DNA sequence: TGTGCCAGCAACAATTGGGTGGGACGTCTAGATACGCAGTATTTT.

The sample holds many counts of this clonotype. The chain is built from TRBV6-2 or TRBV6-3 and TRBJ2-1; TRBD2 matches at 12 bases. V trimming: 5 bases; J trimming: 7 bases; junction bases outside the gene matches: 15. The CDR3 extends over 18 amino acids. Germline CDR1 is MNHEY and CDR2 is SVGEGT. Written as DNA, the CDR3 is TGTGCCAGCAGTCACCGCGTAATGACTAGCGGGAGATGGAATGAGCAGTTCTTC. Amino acids: CASSHRVMTSGRWNEQFF.

This clonotype was seen a single time. Since a much larger clone is just one base distant, this may be a read error. The chain is built from TRBV29-1 and TRBJ2-5; 9 bases are a match to TRBD1. The germline V gene has CDR1 SQVTM and CDR2 ANQGSEA. The CDR3 spans 12 residues. DNA of the CDR3: TGCTGCGTTGACAGGGGGACAGAGACCCAGTACTTC. Translated: CCVDRGTETQYF.

The rearrangement links TRBV5-8 to TRBJ1-2; D is uncertain. This CDR3 has 11 amino acids. The germline gives CDR1 SGHTS, CDR2 YDEGEE. Trimming cost V 2 bases and J 7 bases, with 6 bases left between them. CDR3 sequence reads: CASSFQFGYTF. CDR3 in DNA: TGTGCCAGCAGCTTCCAGTTTGGCTACACCTTC.

This clonotype was seen repeatedly, ten times or more. The chain couples TRBV10-2 to TRBJ1-5; D is possibly TRBD1 (5 bases). This CDR3 comprises 14 residues. V was cut by 3 bases and J by 8 bases, with 14 bases left in between. The germline V gene encodes CDR1 WSHSY and CDR2 SAAADI. The CDR3 DNA sequence: TGCGCCAGCAGTGAATCGGGGGGACCAAAGCCCCAGCATTTT. Translation gives CASSESGGPKPQHF.

This clonotype has a handful of counts. The rearrangement joins TRBV18 to TRBJ2-1; 11 bases line up with TRBD2. Unmatched junction bases numbered 5, after V lost 4 bases and J lost 12 bases. The germline CDR1 and CDR2 sequences are KGHSH and LQKENI. This CDR3 has 13 amino acids. CDR3 coding DNA: TGTGCCAGCTCACAGACTAGCGGGATTGCGCAGTTCTTC. Its protein product is CASSQTSGIAQFF.

This clonotype was detected many times. This chain uses TRBV7-7 with TRBJ2-5; a possible D gene is TRBD1 (6 bases). The CDR3 spans 13 residues. The germline V gene encodes CDR1 SSHAT and CDR2 FNYEAQ (reference sequence). With 1 base removed from V and 6 bases from J, the gap between germline ends came to 9 bases. Here the CDR3 reads CASSLGTEKTQYF. For the CDR3, the DNA is TGTGCCAGCAGCTTAGGGACAGAGAAGACCCAGTACTTC.

The V gene is TRBV5-6, the J gene TRBJ2-1; tentatively, D is TRBD1 (5 bases). This CDR3 is 13 amino acids long. The germline V gene encodes CDR1 SGHDT and CDR2 YYEEEE. V gave up 4 bases and J gave up 4 bases, with 9 bases separating them. The CDR3 DNA follows: TGTGCCAGCAGCGGGGCCGTTTACAATGAGCAGTTCTTC. Encoded protein: CASSGAVYNEQFF.

This clonotype has a count of ten or more. V usage is TRBV10-3 and J usage is TRBJ2-5; 9 bases match TRBD1. V shed 2 bases, J shed 5 bases, and the junction held 9 bases outside the gene matches. The germline V gene encodes CDR1 ENHRY and CDR2 SYGVKD. The CDR3 has 16 amino acids. The CDR3 DNA reads as TGTGCCATCAGTGAGCGACGACAGGGGGTCACGGAGACCCAGTACTTC. Encoded protein: CAISERRQGVTETQYF.